This T cell receptor beta chain was identified during a study of T cell repertoires in ileal Crohn's disease. Regarding the study as a whole: Compared with non-smokers, active smokers at surgery showed more clonal expansions. Endoscopic recurrence occurred in every patient whose clonality exceeded 26.8%.

Documented time point: inflamed ileum from the surgical specimen. Measured with immunoSEQ multiplex PCR; TCRdb has only the in-frame clones, and not every one. The sample lists more than 15,000 clones; about 70% were seen once. The V and J ends lost 5 bases and 10 bases respectively, with 11 bases between them. The germline gives CDR1 SGHVS, CDR2 FNYEAQ. This CDR3 has 12 amino acids. With regard to this clone: The antigen is not known.

The TCR originated in an adult with Crohn's disease. Sample: ileal tissue. This sequence joins TRBV7-6 and TRBJ1-4; D is possibly TRBD1 (5 bases). The CDR3 DNA sequence: TGTGCCAGCAGCCTGGATGGGGGAAAACTGTTTTTT. Protein sequence: CASSLDGGKLFF.